Each of the 26 T cell receptor beta chains below was sequenced from the same sample in a study of regulatory T cells in long-lasting Graves disease. Time point described: newly diagnosed GD, antithyroid drugs for less than 3 months. Isolated PBMC RNA provided the starting material for the TCR library. Library construction for TCR beta used iRepertoire HTBI primers and Arm-PCR of CDR3 regions. TCRdb re-called the multiplex PCR reads through MiXCR, storing one row per CDR3 protein. The table lists roughly 500,000 distinct CDR3 sequences, approximately 15% of them singletons, with around a sixth in the top ten. Another study also made use of these data, one on T cells in Graves' hyperthyroidism and ophthalmopathy.

The material sequenced was peripheral blood mononuclear cells (PBMCs), taken at new diagnosis, from a patient treated with antithyroid drugs. The source is a woman in her fifties or sixties with Graves disease.

The gene calls are TRBV30 and TRBJ2-7; D not resolved. The V end lost 2 bases, the J end lost 0 bases, and 11 bases lay between the germline ends. CDR1 GTSNPN and CDR2 SVGIG come from the germline V gene (reference sequence). The length of the CDR3 is 14 residues. CDR3 bases: TGTGCCTGGAGTCCATCTCCGGACTCCTACGAGCAGTACTTC. Encoded protein: CAWSPSPDSYEQYF. Variable domain in full (rest from reference TRBV30 and TRBJ2-7): SQTIHQWPATLVQPVGSPLSLECTVEGTSNPNLYWYRQAAGRGLQLLFYSVGIGQISSEVPQNLSASRPQDRQFILSSKKLLLSDSGFYLCAWSPSPDSYEQYFGPGTRLTVT.

J is TRBJ2-7 and V is TRBV4-1; 7 nucleotides agree with TRBD1. Germline-derived CDR1 and CDR2 are MGHRA and YSYEKL. V lost 4 bases to trimming and J lost 3 bases; unmatched junction nucleotides: 9. There are 15 residues in the CDR3. The CDR3 protein is CASSRLQGSLYEQYF. CDR3 sequence (DNA): TGCGCCAGCAGCCGATTACAGGGGTCTCTCTACGAGCAGTACTTC.

This clonotype was seen repeatedly, ten times or more. The genes are TRBV11-2 and TRBJ2-1, with 7 bases aligning to TRBD1. This CDR3 spans 15 amino acids. Germline V gene lookup returns CDR1 SGHAT and CDR2 FQNNGV. V lost 4 bases to trimming and J lost 4 bases; unmatched junction nucleotides: 7. The CDR3 is CASSSGQVGYNEQFF. Written as DNA, the CDR3 is TGTGCCAGCAGCTCCGGACAGGTCGGATACAATGAGCAGTTCTTC.

The table lists this clonotype with many counts. The chain links TRBV3-1 to TRBJ2-4; D is possibly TRBD1 (6 bases). Germline V lookup: CDR1 LGHDT, CDR2 YNNKEL (reference sequence). V lost 7 bases to trimming and J lost 1 base, with 14 bases between them. CDR3 length: 15 amino acids. In DNA, the CDR3 is TGTGCCAGCACGGCAGGGGCGCAGGCCAAAAACATTCAGTACTTC. It translates to CASTAGAQAKNIQYF.

Of note for this clonotype: One end of the junction fails to match germline, which may point to a read error. The chain has TRBV18 and TRBJ2-1; D might be TRBD2 (5 bases). Germline assignment: CDR1 KGHSH and CDR2 LQKENI. This CDR3 spans 17 amino acids. The CDR3 region has the DNA TGTGCCAGCTCACCGCCGGGATACCAGGCCTCCTACAATAAGCAGTTCTTC. Translated: CASSPPGYQASYNKQFF.

The chain recombines TRBV9 with TRBJ2-4, with D perhaps matching TRBD2 (5 bases). This CDR3 has 17 residues. V gave up 6 bases and J gave up 3 bases, with 22 bases separating them. Germline V CDR1 and CDR2: SGDLS, YYNGEE. The CDR3 is CASTEGPTRGGKNIQYF. Here the CDR3 DNA reads TGTGCCAGCACGGAAGGCCCCACTCGGGGTGGCAAAAACATTCAGTACTTC.

The J gene is TRBJ1-3, the V gene TRBV3-1; 8 nucleotides line up with TRBD1. Trimming cost V 5 bases and J 3 bases; bases outside gene matches: 6. Germline-derived CDR1 and CDR2 are LGHDT and YNNKEL (reference sequence). The CDR3 covers 15 residues. CDR3 nucleotides: TGTGCCAGCAGCTCTCAGGGGGCATTTGGAAACACCATATATTTT. It is translated as CASSSQGAFGNTIYF.

There are many counts of this clonotype. This sequence joins TRBV20-1 and TRBJ1-2, with D unresolved. The germline V gene has CDR1 DFQATT and CDR2 SNEGSKA (reference sequence). Between the trimmed V and J ends, which lost 5 bases and 4 bases, there was a span of 8 bases. This CDR3 comprises 11 residues. Here the CDR3 reads CSAVESYGYTF. The CDR3 DNA follows: TGCAGTGCTGTAGAGTCCTATGGCTACACCTTC.

The rearrangement links TRBV18 to TRBJ2-7; no definite D call. CDR1 and CDR2 (germline): KGHSH, LQKENI. This CDR3 spans 13 amino acids. Trimming removed 0 bases from V and 3 bases from J, with 6 bases in between. The CDR3 region is CASSPPIRYEQYF. The CDR3 DNA is TGTGCCAGCTCACCACCGATTCGCTACGAGCAGTACTTC.

About this clonotype itself: A much larger clone lies one base from this, so it may be a read error. The conserved phenylalanine or tryptophan is not found at the CDR3 terminus, so this likely reflects a read error. CDR3 in amino acids: CAWKLDRNYGYTS. In DNA, the CDR3 is TGTGCCTGGAAACTTGACAGGAACTATGGCTACACCTCC. The chain joins TRBV30 to TRBJ1-2; maybe TRBD1 (6 bases). Trimming stripped 4 bases from V and 2 bases from J, with 11 bases between. CDR3 length: 13 amino acids. Germline assignment: CDR1 GTSNPN and CDR2 SVGIG (reference sequence).

This clonotype has at least ten counts. The V and J genes are TRBV5-1 and TRBJ1-1; D possibly corresponds to TRBD1 (6 bases). V gave up 4 bases and J gave up 0 bases, with 10 bases separating them. The CDR3 covers 14 residues. CDR1 and CDR2 from the germline V gene are SGHRS and YFSETQ. The CDR3 DNA sequence: TGCGCCAGCAGCGATCAGGGGTTGAACACTGAAGCTTTCTTT. It translates to CASSDQGLNTEAFF.

Only a few counts were recorded for this clonotype. The chain uses TRBV6-1 and TRBJ2-6; tentatively, D is TRBD1 (6 bases). The germline V gene has CDR1 MNHNS and CDR2 SASEGT. The length of the CDR3 is 15 residues. Trimming pared 11 bases from V and 2 bases from J, leaving 16 bases between. Here the CDR3 DNA reads TGTGCCGTAATACAGGGTTCCGCTGGGGCCAACGTCCTGACTTTC. It is translated as CAVIQGSAGANVLTF.

Points on this clonotype: A much larger clone lies a single base off, so this may be a read error. The chain is built from TRBV6-2 or TRBV6-3 and TRBJ2-3, with D uncertain. Germline assignment: CDR1 MNHEY and CDR2 SVGEGT. V lost 2 bases and J 2 bases, leaving 11 bases between the germline ends. The CDR3 sequence is 15 residues long. DNA for the CDR3: TGTGCCAGCAGTTACGGGGTCACGAACACAGATACGCAGTATTTT. This gives the protein CASSYGVTNTDTQYF.

This clonotype has more than one count but fewer than ten. The genes are TRBV3-1 and TRBJ2-7, with 13 bases aligning to TRBD2. V trimming: 2 bases; J trimming: 9 bases; junction bases outside the gene matches: 13. This CDR3 has 17 amino acids. Germline assignment: CDR1 LGHDT and CDR2 YNNKEL (reference sequence). CDR3 DNA: TGTGCCAGCAGCCAAATGGGACTAGCGGGACCCTCTGGCGGGCAGTACTTC. Translation gives CASSQMGLAGPSGGQYF.

This clonotype was found many times. This rearrangement joins TRBV11-2 to TRBJ2-5; D unresolved. The CDR3 is 12 amino acids. V was trimmed by 1 base and J by 5 bases, leaving 5 bases between them. The V gene's germline CDR1 is SGHAT and CDR2 FQNNGV. The CDR3 coding sequence is TGTGCCAGCAGCTTAGCTGATGAGACCCAGTACTTC. This encodes CASSLADETQYF. The full variable domain, with the rest looked up from reference TRBV11-2 and TRBJ2-5, is EAGVAQSPRYKIIEKRQSVAFWCNPISGHATLYWYQQILGQGPKLLIQFQNNGVVDDSQLPKDRFSAERLKGVDSTLKIQPAKLEDSAVYLCASSLADETQYFGPGTRLLVL.

This clonotype was observed many times. The rearrangement links TRBV6-2 or TRBV6-3 to TRBJ2-3; 9 bases line up with TRBD2. With 2 bases clipped from V and 4 bases from J, the junction kept 4 bases outside the gene matches. From germline, CDR1 is MNHEY and CDR2 SVGEGT. This CDR3 has 15 amino acids. Here the CDR3 DNA reads TGTGCCAGCAGTTACATGCTAGCGGGATCAGATACGCAGTATTTT. Its translation: CASSYMLAGSDTQYF.

The chain combines TRBV29-1 with TRBJ2-3; 11 bases are shared with TRBD2. V lost 4 bases and J lost 6; bases outside the gene matches: 9. Germline CDR1 SQVTM, CDR2 ANQGSEA. CDR3 size: 15 residues. CDR3 sequence reads: CSVALTSGSADTQYF. As DNA, the CDR3 is TGCAGCGTTGCGCTAACTAGCGGGAGTGCGGATACGCAGTATTTT.

This clonotype appeared many times. The CDR3, as DNA: TGTGCCAGCGCTACCTCTAGGGGGGGGAATGAGCAGTTCTTC. As protein: CASATSRGGNEQFF. This chain joins TRBV2 and TRBJ2-1, with D perhaps matching TRBD2 (7 bases). Germline V gene lookup returns CDR1 SNHLY and CDR2 FYNNEI. V gave up 8 bases and J gave up 7 bases, with 18 bases separating them. The length of the CDR3 is 14 residues.

This clonotype was seen a few times. The chain employs TRBV7-9 and TRBJ2-2; 12 bases match TRBD2. CDR1 is SEHNR and CDR2 is FQNEAQ in the germline V gene (reference sequence). The CDR3 length is 19 residues. V lost 1 base to trimming and J lost 0 bases; unmatched junction nucleotides: 6. CDR3 sequence: CASSLVPGLAGPNTGELFF. The DNA for the CDR3 is TGTGCCAGCAGCTTAGTCCCTGGACTAGCGGGACCGAACACCGGGGAGCTGTTTTTT.

This clonotype was counted ten times or more. The CDR3 DNA sequence: TGTGCCAGCAGTTTACGGTCAGGGGATGAGCAGTTCTTC. Encoded protein: CASSLRSGDEQFF. The rearrangement uses TRBV27 and TRBJ2-1; tentative D call: TRBD1 (6 bases). The CDR3 length is 13 residues. V dropped 2 bases and J dropped 8 bases, with 10 bases sitting between them. CDR1 and CDR2 from the germline V gene are MNHEY and SMNVEV (reference sequence).

This clonotype occurred many times. The chain has TRBV7-3 and TRBJ2-1, with 9 nucleotides matching TRBD2. Germline CDR1 and CDR2: SGHTA and FQGTGA. The CDR3 extends over 15 amino acids. V gave up 5 bases and J gave up 11 bases; unmatched junction bases: 13. The CDR3 loop reads CASSRASGNNLKQFF. CDR3 DNA sequence: TGTGCCAGCAGCCGGGCTAGCGGGAACAATCTAAAGCAGTTCTTC.

Ten or more counts support this clonotype. The chain combines TRBV29-1 with TRBJ1-2; tentatively, D is TRBD1 (6 bases). The germline V and J ends were trimmed by 7 bases and 2 bases, with 14 bases remaining between them. This CDR3 spans 13 amino acids. Germline CDR1 and CDR2: SQVTM and ANQGSEA. The CDR3 sequence: CSAGQPQNYGYTF. The CDR3 DNA follows: TGCAGCGCTGGACAGCCTCAGAACTATGGCTACACCTTC.

This clonotype has more than one count but fewer than ten. This chain joins TRBV3-1 and TRBJ2-1, with D tentatively TRBD1 (5 bases). Near its end, the DNA agrees better with TRBJ2-5, so the J call may be wrong. Germline V gene data show CDR1 as LGHDT and CDR2 as YNNKEL (reference sequence). This CDR3 is built from 16 residues. The CDR3 reads CASSQDRQLLQWTQYF. The CDR3 DNA is TGTGCCAGCAGCCAGGATCGACAGTTACTCCAATGGACCCAGTACTTC.

This clonotype was counted many times. The rearrangement uses TRBV12-3 or TRBV12-4 and TRBJ1-4; TRBD1 is a possible D gene (5 bases). The ends were cut back, 3 bases at V and 8 bases at J, with 13 bases in the middle. The CDR3 sequence is 14 residues long. The chain's CDR3 is CASSLSRVGEKLFF. The CDR3 DNA is TGTGCCAGCAGTTTGTCCAGGGTGGGGGAAAAACTGTTTTTT.

The chain uses TRBV5-1 and TRBJ2-5, with TRBD1 matching 8 bases. The length of the CDR3 is 15 residues. Germline loops: CDR1 SGHRS, CDR2 YFSETQ. V was pared by 0 bases and J by 3 bases, with 4 bases of the junction left unmatched. Here the CDR3 reads CASSLEAGGEETQYF. CDR3 DNA sequence: TGCGCCAGCAGCTTGGAAGCAGGGGGCGAAGAGACCCAGTACTTC.

This sequence joins TRBV19 and TRBJ1-5; D is unclear. Germline V CDR1 and CDR2: LNHDA, SQIVND (reference sequence). The CDR3 loop spans 15 amino acids. Trimming stripped 5 bases from V and 4 bases from J, with 15 bases between. CDR3: CASSWTVSGNQPQHF. The CDR3 DNA is TGTGCCAGTAGTTGGACCGTGTCCGGTAATCAGCCCCAGCATTTT.